These 7 T cell receptor beta chains share one sample of origin, sequenced in a study of Ad26.COV2.S vaccination and SARS-CoV-2 variants. The assay was immunoSEQ multiplex PCR, and TCRdb's table has in-frame clones only and misses some. The sample lists more than 300,000 clones, roughly 84% seen once, with under 2% in the top ten. Treatment noted: some 20 received Ad26.COV2.S at low or high dose, single or two shots; roughly five received placebo; per-sample allocation not given. The samples date from day 63 after the first vaccine or placebo injection. Sequencing used peripheral blood, obtained in a trial of Ad26.COV2.S vaccine versus placebo. The receptors derive from a person between 18 and 65 years old who received the Ad26.COV2.S COVID-19 vaccine or a placebo.

The table lists this clone with a few counts. The V call is TRBV18, the J call TRBJ1-1, with TRBD1 matching 8 bases. The CDR3 spans 16 residues. J lost 1 base, V lost 2 bases, and 6 bases had no gene match. Per the germline V gene, CDR1 is KGHSH and CDR2 is LQKENI. The DNA of the CDR3 is TGTGCCAGCTCACCATCCCAAGGGACAGGGAACACTGAAGCTTTCTTT. As protein: CASSPSQGTGNTEAFF.

The chain carries TRBV11-2 and TRBJ2-7; 12 bases match TRBD2. Trimming took 4 bases from V and 2 from J; bases not matched to a gene: 6. Germline CDR1 SGHAT, CDR2 FQNNGV. This CDR3 contains 16 residues. CDR3 loop: CASSSTSGGLPYEQYF. The CDR3 DNA follows: TGTGCCAGCAGCTCCACTAGCGGGGGGCTTCCCTACGAGCAGTACTTC.

The V and J genes are TRBV5-6 and TRBJ2-6; D unclear. Trimming cost V 4 bases and J 2 bases, with 7 bases left between them. The CDR3 extends over 14 amino acids. CDR1 is SGHDT and CDR2 is YYEEEE in the germline V gene. DNA of the CDR3: TGTGCCAGCAGCCGCTGGGCTGGGGCCAACGTCCTGACTTTC. Protein product: CASSRWAGANVLTF.

The chain has TRBV5-4 and TRBJ2-3, with D possibly TRBD1 on 6 matching bases. Trimming shortened V by 4 bases and J by 2 bases, and 20 bases separated the two germline ends. Germline lookup yields CDR1 SGHNT and CDR2 YYREEE (reference sequence). The CDR3 is 17 residues long. CDR3 DNA: TGTGCCAGCAGCCCCGACCCGGACAGACCCGTCACAGATACGCAGTATTTT. Its protein is CASSPDPDRPVTDTQYF.

The rearrangement uses TRBV10-3 and TRBJ1-5; no reliable D call. V shed 0 bases and J shed 1 base, with 10 bases lying between them. Per germline, CDR1 ENHRY and CDR2 SYGVKD. The CDR3 runs 16 residues. This CDR3 is CAISESMGFSNQPQHF. CDR3 nucleotide sequence: TGTGCCATCAGTGAGTCGATGGGGTTCAGCAATCAGCCCCAGCATTTT.

CDR3 DNA sequence: TGTGCCAGCAGTTTTCGCAGGGATAAGATCTATGGCTACACCTTC. This sequence encodes CASSFRRDKIYGYTF. V is TRBV27 and J is TRBJ1-2, with a tentative D call TRBD1 (5 bases). The ends were cut back, 3 bases at V and 4 bases at J, with 15 bases in the middle. The germline V gene has CDR1 MNHEY and CDR2 SMNVEV (reference sequence). CDR3 length: 15 amino acids.

This chain connects TRBV3-1 (or the pseudogene TRBV3-2) to TRBJ2-1, with 8 bases aligning to TRBD2. The CDR3 runs 16 residues. Germline assignment: CDR1 LGHDT and CDR2 YNNKEL (reference sequence). V shed 1 base and J 8 bases; nucleotides not matched to a gene: 10. Here the CDR3 reads CASSQVSGGALDEQFF. CDR3 coding DNA: TGTGCCAGCAGCCAAGTATCCGGGGGGGCCTTGGATGAGCAGTTCTTC.